This T cell receptor beta chain was retrieved from a study of Graves' ophthalmopathy and Graves' hyperthyroidism. About the research overall: Pretreatment peripheral blood was obtained at initial diagnosis. Study-wide points: The blood repertoire also included most expanded thyroid clonotypes above 0.001 frequency. The model's prediction of ophthalmopathy progression had about 70% sensitivity and roughly 77% specificity.

The TCR beta CDR3 regions underwent amplification from RNA transcripts. An opening RT-PCR round employed HTBI primers and preceded a second-round multiplex PCR. One entry per CDR3 protein, called by TCRdb with MiXCR from the multiplex PCR reads. The sample holds a few hundred thousand distinct CDR3 sequences; 17% are singletons and the top ten take 2.4%. Excluded: other autoimmune disease, uncontrolled infection, pregnancy or lactation. Germline V gene data show CDR1 as DFQATT and CDR2 as SNEGSKA (reference sequence). Trimming left V 1 base short and J 4 bases short, with 5 bases between. The CDR3 has 11 amino acids. This clonotype was picked up many times. The antigen is unknown.

Sequenced sample: peripheral blood. The rearrangement links TRBV20-1 to TRBJ2-7; D gene ambiguous. The sequence was collected from an adult woman with stable Graves' hyperthyroidism. The CDR3 spells CSARGGYEQYF. The DNA of the CDR3 is TGCAGTGCTAGAGGAGGATACGAGCAGTACTTC.